This section outlines one T cell receptor (beta chain) sequence together with its context. These data originate in a study of glioma-infiltrating T cells after dendritic cell vaccination. Across the study: Between about 2003 and 2013, patients got autologous tumor lysate-pulsed dendritic cell vaccines.

Isocitrate dehydrogenase mutation was absent in all glioblastoma patients. Blood PBMC samples: pre-vaccination, two weeks post third vaccination, and at tumor progression. Method: immunoSEQ multiplex PCR; TCRdb's copy keeps in-frame clones and lacks some. The data show 95,000 to 110,000 clones, with around 81% seen just once and approximately 12% held by the top ten. CDR3 length: 13 residues. CDR1 SEHNR and CDR2 FQNEAQ come from the germline V gene (reference sequence). The V and J ends lost 1 base and 7 bases respectively, with 10 bases between them. The V call is TRBV7-9, the J call TRBJ1-2; D is undetermined. The source is a human donor with glioblastoma. The sequenced sample was blood, obtained before dendritic cell vaccination. This CDR3 is CASSLGGKGGYTF. The DNA of the CDR3 is TGTGCCAGCAGCTTAGGAGGGAAAGGTGGCTACACCTTC.